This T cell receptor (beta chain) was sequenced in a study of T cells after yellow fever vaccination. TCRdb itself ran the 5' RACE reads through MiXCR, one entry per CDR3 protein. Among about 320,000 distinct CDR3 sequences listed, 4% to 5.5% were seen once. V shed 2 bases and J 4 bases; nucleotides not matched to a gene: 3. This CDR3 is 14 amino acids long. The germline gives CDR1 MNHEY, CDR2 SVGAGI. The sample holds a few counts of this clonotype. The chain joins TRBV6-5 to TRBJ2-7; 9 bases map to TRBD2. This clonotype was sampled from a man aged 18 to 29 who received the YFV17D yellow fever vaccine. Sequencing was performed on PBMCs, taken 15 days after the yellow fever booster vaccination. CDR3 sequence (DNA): TGTGCCAGCAGTTACGTGCGGGGGGGTTACGAGCAGTACTTC. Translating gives CASSYVRGGYEQYF.